This T cell receptor (beta chain) was retrieved from a study of T-cell reconstitution after alpha-beta-depleted transplantation in children. Researchers prepared the TCRbeta library using unique molecular identifiers, the study reports. TCRdb reanalysed the PCR reads using MiXCR and keeps one entry per CDR3 protein. Altogether around 400,000 distinct CDR3 sequences are present, about 20% being singletons, with the ten largest covering 3.8%. The germline CDR1 and CDR2 sequences are DFQATT and SNEGSKA (reference sequence). The CDR3 is 11 amino acids. V lost 3 bases, J lost 7 bases, and 10 bases lay in between.

This TCR was recovered from a human donor who donated a stem cell graft to a child with acute myeloid leukemia. Sequences were derived from PBMCs from the stem cell graft donor, sampled from the stem cell graft. The V and J genes are TRBV20-1 and TRBJ2-7; no clear D. The CDR3 loop reads CSASSEIEQYF. The CDR3 bases are TGCAGTGCTAGCAGTGAGATAGAGCAGTACTTC.